The 4 T cell receptor beta chains presented below share a single source sample, sequenced in a study of T cell responses to AZD1222 COVID-19 vaccine. TCRdb's copy holds only in-frame clones and misses some; the assay was immunoSEQ multiplex PCR. The sample lists 120,000 or so clones; around 85% were seen once. This material consisted of peripheral blood, taken on day 0 of AZD1222 vaccination. The receptors come from an adult in good health.

A single count supports this clone. The genes are TRBV11-2 and TRBJ2-3; 7 nucleotides line up with TRBD1. The CDR3 loop spans 17 amino acids. Germline V lookup: CDR1 SGHAT, CDR2 FQNNGV. Trimming removed 2 bases from V and 2 bases from J; junction bases left unmatched: 10. The CDR3, as DNA: TGTGCCAGCAGCTTAACATTGTCGGACAGGTTCACAGATACGCAGTATTTT. Protein product: CASSLTLSDRFTDTQYF.

The chain uses TRBV14 and TRBJ2-7; D remains ambiguous. The CDR3 covers 14 residues. With 4 bases removed from V and 2 bases from J, the gap between germline ends came to 12 bases. Per the germline V gene, CDR1 is SGHDN and CDR2 is FVKESK. CDR3 sequence reads: CASSRDGFPYEQYF. In nucleotides, the CDR3 is TGTGCCAGCAGCCGAGACGGGTTCCCCTACGAGCAGTACTTC.

This chain joins TRBV7-2 and TRBJ1-6; no reliable D call. V gave up 1 base and J gave up 4 bases, with 8 bases separating them. The V gene's germline CDR1 is SGHTA and CDR2 FQGNSA. The CDR3 runs 15 residues. In nucleotides, the CDR3 is TGTGCCAGCAGCTTAGAGGCAGAATATAATTCACCCCTCCACTTT. It specifies CASSLEAEYNSPLHF.

The chain carries TRBV2 and TRBJ1-4; TRBD1 matches at 7 bases. V shed 4 bases, J shed 4 bases, and the junction held 6 bases outside the gene matches. This CDR3 is 15 amino acids long. The germline CDR1 and CDR2 sequences are SNHLY and FYNNEI. The CDR3: CASSGTGTVNEKLFF. The CDR3, as DNA: TGTGCCAGCAGTGGCACCGGGACAGTTAATGAAAAACTGTTTTTT.